Following are 21 T cell receptor delta chains from one sample sequenced in a study of gamma-delta chains in newborns, infants, children. TCRdb re-processed the reads using CATT. The sample lists several thousand delta-chain clones, roughly 2.5% occurring once. Sample: blood. The source is a child who was a newborn, infant or young child, either healthy, febrile or measles-vaccinated (not recorded which).

This clone qualifies as medium-sized (0.01 to 0.1%). The chain couples TRDV2 to TRDJ2, with 13 bases fitting TRDD3. The CDR3 is 18 amino acids. V lost 3 bases, J lost 0 bases, and 6 bases stayed unmatched. Germline assignment: CDR1 GEAIGNYY and CDR2 EKD. Here the CDR3 reads CACDPLLGDTALTAQLFF. CDR3 sequence (DNA): TGTGCCTGTGACCCTCTACTGGGGGATACGGCTTTGACAGCACAACTCTTCTTT.

Of note for this clone: With only one base between it and a far larger clone, this is likely a read error. This sequence joins TRDV2 and TRDJ2, with a possible D match to TRDD3 (6 bases). Germline V gene sequence: CDR1 GEAIGNYY, CDR2 EKD. The germline V and J ends were trimmed by 0 bases and 4 bases, with 11 bases remaining between them. There are 15 residues in the CDR3. The CDR3 spells CACDTVGGPTAQLFF. CDR3 in DNA: TGTGCCTGTGACACCGTGGGGGGTCCGACAGCACAACTCTTCTTT.

Comments on this clone: One base away lies a much larger clone, so this may be a sequencing read error. The rearrangement links TRDV2 to TRDJ3, with D unclear. The CDR3 runs 18 residues. Germline loops: CDR1 GEAIGNYY, CDR2 EKD. V was pared by 0 bases and J by 0 bases, with 11 bases between. CDR3 sequence (DNA): TGTGCCTGTGACACCGTCGAGGGAGGCTCCTGGGACACCCGACAGATGTTTTTC. Translated: CACDTVEGGSWDTRQMFF.

This clone came up a few times. This likely reflects a read error, since a far larger clone is one base away. Different DNA sequences within this sample yield the same CDR3. The J gene is TRDJ3, the V gene TRDV2; the match to TRDD3 covers 8 bases. The germline V gene encodes CDR1 GEAIGNYY and CDR2 EKD. The trim removed 0 bases at V and 4 bases at J, leaving 7 bases unmatched. CDR3 length: 18 residues. CDR3 DNA sequence: TGTGCCTGTGACACCGGCTGGGGGAGCTCATGGGACACCCGACAGATGTTTTTC. The encoded protein is CACDTGWGSSWDTRQMFF.

A remark on this clone: At residue 6, TCRdb's protein disagrees with the DNA translation; the protein shown here derives from the DNA. The CDR3 here is CACDTMKDKWDTRQMFF. CDR3 DNA sequence: TGTGCCTGTGACACCATGAAGGATAAGTGGGACACCCGACAGATGTTTTTC. This rearrangement joins TRDV2 to TRDJ3, with D tentatively TRDD3 (5 bases). This CDR3 region has 17 residues. Per the germline V gene, CDR1 is GEAIGNYY and CDR2 is EKD. V was cut by 0 bases and J by 4 bases, with 12 bases left in between.

In this sample, this clone is medium-sized. The chain uses TRDV2 and TRDJ1, with TRDD3 identical over 8 bases. V was pared by 3 bases and J by 0 bases, with 8 bases of the junction left unmatched. CDR3 size: 16 residues. In germline, CDR1 is GEAIGNYY, CDR2 EKD. In DNA, the CDR3 is TGTGCCTGTGACTCCCTCTTACTGGGGGACACCGATAAACTCATCTTT. Translating gives CACDSLLLGDTDKLIF.

Notes on this clone: The TCRdb protein, from a much larger clone, departs from this DNA's translation at residue 16, likely by read error; the protein shown derives from the DNA. V and J are TRDV2 and TRDJ3; TRDD3 agrees at 7 bases. The CDR3 runs 18 residues. CDR1 and CDR2 (germline): GEAIGNYY, EKD. The CDR3 DNA is TGTGCCTGTGACACCGTTTGGGGGAGCTCCTGGGACACCCGACAGACGTTTTTC. This encodes CACDTVWGSSWDTRQTFF.

Points on this clone: A far larger clone is off by one base, so a read error is likely. Other DNA sequences in the same sample also yield this CDR3. The rearrangement links TRDV2 to TRDJ1; 12 nucleotides align to TRDD3. Germline loops: CDR1 GEAIGNYY, CDR2 EKD. This CDR3 has 16 residues. After removal of 3 bases from V and 0 bases from J, the junction contained 4 bases not matched to a gene. The CDR3 sequence is CACDGLGDTHTDKLIF. In DNA form, the CDR3 reads TGTGCCTGTGACGGGCTGGGGGATACGCACACCGATAAACTCATCTTT.

The table lists this clone with a few counts. Germline and junction disagree at one end, which may indicate a read error. This chain joins TRDV2 and TRDJ3; TRDD3 matches 7 bases. In germline, CDR1 is GEAIGNYY, CDR2 EKD. The CDR3 is made up of 18 amino acids. CDR3 sequence (DNA): TGTGCCTGTGACACCGGGGGATTCAGCTCCTGGGACGCCCGACAGATGTTTTTC. Protein sequence: CACDTGGFSSWDARQMFF.

The gene calls are TRDV2 and TRDJ3; TRDD3 matches 9 bases. Germline-derived CDR1 and CDR2 are GEAIGNYY and EKD. V was pared by 0 bases and J by 0 bases, with 11 bases of the junction left unmatched. The CDR3 consists of 21 residues. CDR3 loop: CACDTHGLGDPSSWDTRQMFF. In DNA form, the CDR3 reads TGTGCCTGTGACACCCATGGCCTGGGGGATCCAAGCTCCTGGGACACCCGACAGATGTTTTTC.

This clone has just a few counts. Translating this DNA gives a protein that differs at residue 3 from the TCRdb one, which belongs to a much larger clone; a read error is likely, and the protein shown is this translation. The V and J genes are TRDV2 and TRDJ3, with D possibly matching TRDD3 (6 bases). Germline values: CDR1 GEAIGNYY, CDR2 EKD. The CDR3 has 18 residues. The CDR3 bases are TGTGCCCGTGACACCTGGGGTCCGAGCTCCTGGGACACCCGACAGATGTTTTTC. Residues: CARDTWGPSSWDTRQMFF.

The table lists this clone with a few counts. J is TRDJ3 and V is TRDV2; a weak D match, TRDD3 (5 bases). The CDR3 length is 20 residues. Deletions cut 2 bases from V and 2 bases from J, with 21 bases between. Germline values: CDR1 GEAIGNYY, CDR2 EKD. The CDR3, as DNA: TGTGCCTGTGACAGAGTCGGTAGTCGAAGGGATCCCTGGGACACCCGACAGATGTTTTTC. As protein: CACDRVGSRRDPWDTRQMFF.

Note on this clone: TCRdb's protein, taken from a much larger clone, differs from this DNA's translation at residue 9, likely owing to a read error; the protein displayed comes from the DNA. This sequence joins TRDV2 and TRDJ3; D not resolved. CDR1 and CDR2 from the germline V gene are GEAIGNYY and EKD. The CDR3 spans 18 residues. V was trimmed by 3 bases and J by 0 bases, leaving 14 bases between them. CDR3 amino acids: CACDPPLRGSWDTRQMFF. The CDR3 DNA sequence: TGTGCCTGTGACCCTCCCTTACGGGGCTCCTGGGACACCCGACAGATGTTTTTC.

As concerns this clone: The protein here is the DNA translation, as the TCRdb protein differs from it at residue 3. The rearrangement joins TRDV2 to TRDJ3; 11 positions match TRDD3. Germline loops: CDR1 GEAIGNYY, CDR2 EKD. This CDR3 has 18 residues. CDR3 loop: CARDTAGGYNWDTRQMFF. For the CDR3, the DNA is TGTGCCCGTGACACCGCTGGGGGATACAACTGGGACACCCGACAGATGTTTTTC.

As regards this clone: A junction boundary mismatches the germline segment, possibly from a read error. The V call is TRDV2, the J call TRDJ3, with 12 positions matching TRDD3. TCRdb does not report a J gene; here it was assigned by matching the DNA to germline references. Germline values: CDR1 GEAIGNYY, CDR2 EKD. The CDR3 extends over 21 amino acids. The DNA for the CDR3 is TGTGCCTGGGACACTGTACTGGGGGATACCGCTTCCTCCTGGGACACCCGACAGATGTTTTTC. Translation gives CAWDTVLGDTASSWDTRQMFF.

Details on this clone: The protein TCRdb lists belongs to a much larger clone and differs from this DNA's translation at residue 12, which points to a read error; the protein shown is made from the DNA. The chain carries TRDV2 and TRDJ2; TRDD3 matches at 9 bases. The V gene end was trimmed by 0 bases and the J gene end by 10 bases; junction bases not matched to a gene: 11. From germline, CDR1 is GEAIGNYY and CDR2 EKD. The CDR3 has 16 residues. CDR3 protein: CACDTLGDRGAVQLFF. The CDR3 region has the DNA TGTGCCTGTGACACCTTGGGGGATAGAGGGGCAGTACAACTCTTCTTT.

This clone was seen a handful of times. A much bigger clone sits one base away, suggesting this may be a read error. The same CDR3 is also encoded by other DNA sequences in this sample. The gene calls are TRDV2 and TRDJ2; 7 nucleotides agree with TRDD3. The CDR3 is 17 residues long. From germline, CDR1 is GEAIGNYY and CDR2 EKD. The CDR3 DNA sequence: TGCGCCTGTGATCGGGTGGGATACCCCACTTTGACAGCACAACTCTTCTTT. It yields the protein CACDRVGYPTLTAQLFF.

This clone occurred a few times. TCRdb's entry gives the protein of a much larger clone, which mismatches this DNA's translation at residue 3, likely from a read error; the protein reported here is translated from the DNA. This chain connects TRDV2 to TRDJ2; 8 bases align to TRDD3. The CDR3 sequence is 17 residues long. From germline, CDR1 is GEAIGNYY and CDR2 EKD. This CDR3 reads CARDPVLGGSLTAQLFF. DNA for the CDR3: TGTGCCCGTGACCCCGTACTGGGGGGTTCTTTGACAGCACAACTCTTCTTT.

This clone was seen once. Here the J gene is TRDJ3 and the V gene is not called; the D segment call TRDD3 is taken from the table without a DNA check. The CDR3 contains 20 residues. Written as DNA, the CDR3 is TGTGCCTGTGGCACCGCCGGTGGGGGATTTTCCTCCTGGGACACCCGACAGATGTTTTTC. As protein: CACGTAGGGFSSWDTRQMFF.

This clone is judged medium-sized. The chain is built from TRDV2 and TRDJ3; D possibly corresponds to TRDD3 (6 bases). Germline-derived CDR1 and CDR2 are GEAIGNYY and EKD. V was cut by 0 bases and J by 2 bases, with 13 bases left in between. This CDR3 contains 18 residues. CDR3 protein: CACDTVWGGAWDTRQMFF. As DNA, the CDR3 is TGTGCCTGTGACACCGTCTGGGGTGGAGCCTGGGACACCCGACAGATGTTTTTC.

CDR3 DNA sequence: TGTGCCCGTGGCACGTTGGGGGACGGCTCCTGGGACACCCGACAGATGTTTTTC. This gives the protein CARGTLGDGSWDTRQMFF. The gene calls are TRDV2 and TRDJ3; 7 bases agree with TRDD3. Germline loops: CDR1 GEAIGNYY, CDR2 EKD. This CDR3 is 18 amino acids long. The junction had 13 bases not matched to a gene; V was cut back by 9 bases and J by 0 bases.